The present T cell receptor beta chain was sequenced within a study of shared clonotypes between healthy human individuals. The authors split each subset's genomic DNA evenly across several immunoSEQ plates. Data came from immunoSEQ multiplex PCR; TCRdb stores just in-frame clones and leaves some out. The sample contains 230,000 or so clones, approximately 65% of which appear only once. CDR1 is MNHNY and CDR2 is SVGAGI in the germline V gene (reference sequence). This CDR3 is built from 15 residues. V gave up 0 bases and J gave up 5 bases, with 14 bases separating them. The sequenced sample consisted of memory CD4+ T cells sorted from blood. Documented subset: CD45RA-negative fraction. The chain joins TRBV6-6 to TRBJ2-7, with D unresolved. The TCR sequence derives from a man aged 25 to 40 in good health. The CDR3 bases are TGTGCCAGCAGTTACTCGGCAGGCTGGATGGACGAGCAGTACTTC. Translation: CASSYSAGWMDEQYF.